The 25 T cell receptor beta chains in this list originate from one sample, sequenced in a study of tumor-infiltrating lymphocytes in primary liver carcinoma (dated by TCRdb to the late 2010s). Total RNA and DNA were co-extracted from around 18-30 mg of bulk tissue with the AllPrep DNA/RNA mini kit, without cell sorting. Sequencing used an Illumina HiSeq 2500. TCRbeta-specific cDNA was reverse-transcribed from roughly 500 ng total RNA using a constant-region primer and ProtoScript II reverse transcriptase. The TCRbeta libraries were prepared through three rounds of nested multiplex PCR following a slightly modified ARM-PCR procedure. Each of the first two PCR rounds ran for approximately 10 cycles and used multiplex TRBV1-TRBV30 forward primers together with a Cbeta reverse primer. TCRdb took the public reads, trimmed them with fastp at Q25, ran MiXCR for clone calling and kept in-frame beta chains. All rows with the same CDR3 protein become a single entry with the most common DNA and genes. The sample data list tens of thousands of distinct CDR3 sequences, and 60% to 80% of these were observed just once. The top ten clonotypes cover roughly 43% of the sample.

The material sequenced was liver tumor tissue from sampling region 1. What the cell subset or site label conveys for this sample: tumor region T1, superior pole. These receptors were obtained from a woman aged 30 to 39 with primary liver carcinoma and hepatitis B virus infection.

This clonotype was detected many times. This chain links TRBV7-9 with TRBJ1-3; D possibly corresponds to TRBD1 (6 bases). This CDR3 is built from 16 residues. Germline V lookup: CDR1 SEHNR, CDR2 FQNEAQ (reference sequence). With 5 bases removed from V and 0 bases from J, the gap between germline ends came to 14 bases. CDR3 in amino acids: CASSHPGQGSGNTIYF. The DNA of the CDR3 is TGTGCCAGCAGCCATCCGGGACAAGGCTCTGGAAACACCATATATTTT.

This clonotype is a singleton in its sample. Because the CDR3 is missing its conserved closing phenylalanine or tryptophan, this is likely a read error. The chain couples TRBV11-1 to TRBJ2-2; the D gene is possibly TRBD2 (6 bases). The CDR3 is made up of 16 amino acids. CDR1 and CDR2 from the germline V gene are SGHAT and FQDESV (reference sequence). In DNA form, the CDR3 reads TGTGCCAGCATCTTAGTGGGGGGTACGAACACCGGGGAACTGTTTTCT. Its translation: CASILVGGTNTGELFS.

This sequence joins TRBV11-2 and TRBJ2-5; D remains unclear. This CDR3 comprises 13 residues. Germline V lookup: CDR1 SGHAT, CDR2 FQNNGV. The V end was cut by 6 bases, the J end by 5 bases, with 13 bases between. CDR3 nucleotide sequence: TGTGCCAGCAGTCTGCAGACCCGGGAGACCCAGTACTTC. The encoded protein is CASSLQTRETQYF.

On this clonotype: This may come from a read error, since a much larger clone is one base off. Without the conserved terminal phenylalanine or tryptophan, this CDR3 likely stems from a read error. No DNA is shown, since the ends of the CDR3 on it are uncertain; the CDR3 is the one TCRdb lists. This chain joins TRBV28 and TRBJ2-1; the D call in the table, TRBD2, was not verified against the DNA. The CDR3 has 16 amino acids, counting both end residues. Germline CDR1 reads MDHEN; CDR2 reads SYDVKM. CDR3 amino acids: CASSFQLAGGGYEHFL.

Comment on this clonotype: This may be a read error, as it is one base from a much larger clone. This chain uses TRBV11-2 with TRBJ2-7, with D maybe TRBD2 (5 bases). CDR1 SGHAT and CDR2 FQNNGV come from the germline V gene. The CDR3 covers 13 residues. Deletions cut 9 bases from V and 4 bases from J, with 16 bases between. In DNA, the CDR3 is TGTGCCAGAAGTAGGGAGAGCCTTTACGAGCAGTACTTC. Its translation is CARSRESLYEQYF.

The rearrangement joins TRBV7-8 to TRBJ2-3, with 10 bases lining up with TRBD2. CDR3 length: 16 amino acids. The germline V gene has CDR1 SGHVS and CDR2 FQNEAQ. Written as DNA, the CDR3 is TGTAGCAGCAGCTTAGGAGCGGGAGGGCCTTGTGATACGCAGTATTTT. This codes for CSSSLGAGGPCDTQYF. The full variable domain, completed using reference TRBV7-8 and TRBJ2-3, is GAGVSQSPRYKVAKRGQDVALRCDPISGHVSLFWYQQALGQGPEFLTYFQNEAQLDKSGLPSDRFFAERPEGSVSTLKIQRTQQEDSAVYLCSSSLGAGGPCDTQYFGPGTRLTVL.

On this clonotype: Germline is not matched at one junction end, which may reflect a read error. CDR3 DNA sequence: TGTGCTAGCTGTACCGACGGGGGGCTGACCCAATACTTC. Protein: CASCTDGGLTQYF. This rearrangement joins TRBV6-5 to TRBJ2-5; D might be TRBD2 (7 bases). This CDR3 is built from 13 residues. CDR1 is MNHEY and CDR2 is SVGAGI in the germline V gene.

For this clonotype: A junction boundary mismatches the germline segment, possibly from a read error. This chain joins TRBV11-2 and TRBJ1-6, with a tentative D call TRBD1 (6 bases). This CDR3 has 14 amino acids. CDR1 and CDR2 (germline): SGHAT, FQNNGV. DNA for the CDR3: TGTCCCAGTGGGAAAGGGACAAGGGATTCACCCCTCCACTTT. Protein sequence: CPSGKGTRDSPLHF.

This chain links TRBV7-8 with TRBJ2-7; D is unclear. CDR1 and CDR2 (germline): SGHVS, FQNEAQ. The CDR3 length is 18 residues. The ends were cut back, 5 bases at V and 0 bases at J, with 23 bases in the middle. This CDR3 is CASSPGRGRTTSSYEQYF. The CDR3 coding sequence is TGTGCCAGCAGCCCGGGTCGCGGTCGTACCACGAGCTCCTACGAGCAGTACTTC.

CDR3 protein: CISSQGPTRGWETQYF. The CDR3 region has the DNA TGCATCAGCAGCCAAGGCCCCACAAGGGGCTGGGAGACCCAGTACTTC. The V call is TRBV4-1, the J call TRBJ2-5; tentative D call: TRBD1 (5 bases). This CDR3 contains 16 residues. Germline loops: CDR1 MGHRA, CDR2 YSYEKL.

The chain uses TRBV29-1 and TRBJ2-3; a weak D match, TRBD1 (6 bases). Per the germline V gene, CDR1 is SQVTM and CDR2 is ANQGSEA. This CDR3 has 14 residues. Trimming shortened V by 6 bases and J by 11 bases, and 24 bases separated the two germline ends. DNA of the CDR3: TGCAGCGTCAGGACCTCGCAATTATCAGGGGAGCAGTATTTT. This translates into CSVRTSQLSGEQYF.

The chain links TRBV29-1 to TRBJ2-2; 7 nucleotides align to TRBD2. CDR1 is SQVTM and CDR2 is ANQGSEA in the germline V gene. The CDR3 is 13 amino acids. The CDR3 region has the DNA TGCAGTACCGGGAGGAGGGACACCGGGGAGCTGTTTTTT. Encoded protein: CSTGRRDTGELFF.

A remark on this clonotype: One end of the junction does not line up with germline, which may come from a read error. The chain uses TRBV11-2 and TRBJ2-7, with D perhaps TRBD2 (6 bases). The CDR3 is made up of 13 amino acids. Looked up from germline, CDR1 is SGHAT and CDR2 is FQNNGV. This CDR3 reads CDCKIAGNYEQNF. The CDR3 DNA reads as TGTGACTGCAAGATTGCGGGGAACTACGAGCAGAACTTC.

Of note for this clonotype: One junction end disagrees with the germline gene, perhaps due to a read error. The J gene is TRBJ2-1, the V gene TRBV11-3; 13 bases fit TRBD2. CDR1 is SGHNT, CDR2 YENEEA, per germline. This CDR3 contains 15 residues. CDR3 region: CTSSQLAGGGYGQFF. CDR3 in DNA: TGTACCAGTAGCCAACTAGCGGGGGGGGGGTATGGGCAGTTCTTC.

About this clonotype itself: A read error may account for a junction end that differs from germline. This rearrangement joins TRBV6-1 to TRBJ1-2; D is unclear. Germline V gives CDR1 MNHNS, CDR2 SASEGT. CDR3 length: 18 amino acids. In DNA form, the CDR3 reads TGTACCAGCAATGAACGGTTCCTGGTCCTTACATCTAACTATGGCTACACGTTC. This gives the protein CTSNERFLVLTSNYGYTF.

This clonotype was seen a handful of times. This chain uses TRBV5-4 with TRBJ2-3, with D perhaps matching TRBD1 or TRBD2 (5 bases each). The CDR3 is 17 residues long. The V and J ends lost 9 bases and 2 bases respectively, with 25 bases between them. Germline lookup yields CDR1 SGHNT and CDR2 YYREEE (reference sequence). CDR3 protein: CAISVDGHPPPTDTQYF. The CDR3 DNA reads TGTGCCATTAGCGTAGACGGACACCCTCCGCCCACAGATACGCAGTATTTT.

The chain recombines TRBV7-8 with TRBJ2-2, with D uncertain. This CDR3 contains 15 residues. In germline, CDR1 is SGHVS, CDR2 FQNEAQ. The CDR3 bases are TGTGCTAGTAGCTTGATCGGGCTGGGCTCCGGGGAGCTGTTTTTT. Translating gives CASSLIGLGSGELFF.

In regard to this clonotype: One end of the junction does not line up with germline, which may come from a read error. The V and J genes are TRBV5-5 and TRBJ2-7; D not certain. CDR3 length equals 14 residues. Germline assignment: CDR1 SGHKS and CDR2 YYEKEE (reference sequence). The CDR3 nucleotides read TGTGCCAGCAGATTCGAACATACTATCTACGAGCAGTATTTC. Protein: CASRFEHTIYEQYF.

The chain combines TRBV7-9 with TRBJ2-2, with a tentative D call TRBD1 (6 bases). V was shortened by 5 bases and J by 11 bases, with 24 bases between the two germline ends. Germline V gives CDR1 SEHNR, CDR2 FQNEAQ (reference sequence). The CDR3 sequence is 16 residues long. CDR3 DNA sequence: TGTGCCAGCAGCCCACAGGCGGCAGGGGCTGTTCGTGAGCTGTTTTTT. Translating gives CASSPQAAGAVRELFF.

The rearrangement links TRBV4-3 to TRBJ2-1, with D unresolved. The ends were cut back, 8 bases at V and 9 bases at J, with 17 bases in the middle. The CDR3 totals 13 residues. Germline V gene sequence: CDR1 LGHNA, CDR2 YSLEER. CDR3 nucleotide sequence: TGCGCCAGCCACACAGAGTTGGTCAGTGAGCAGTTCTTC. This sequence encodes CASHTELVSEQFF.

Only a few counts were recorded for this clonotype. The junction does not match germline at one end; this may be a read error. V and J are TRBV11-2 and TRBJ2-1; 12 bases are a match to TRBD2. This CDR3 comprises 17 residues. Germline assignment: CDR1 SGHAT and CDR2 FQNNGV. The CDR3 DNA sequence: TGTGTCAGCAGTCTTACTAGCGGGAGGTTCCCAGGTGATGAACAGTTCTTC. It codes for CVSSLTSGRFPGDEQFF.

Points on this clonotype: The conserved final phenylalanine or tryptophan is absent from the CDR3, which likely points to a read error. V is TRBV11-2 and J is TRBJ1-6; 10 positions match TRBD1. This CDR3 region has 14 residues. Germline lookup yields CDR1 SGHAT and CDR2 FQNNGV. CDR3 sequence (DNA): TGTGCCAGTGGGAAAGGGACAGGGGATTCGCCCCTCCACTCT. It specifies CASGKGTGDSPLHS.

Here the CDR3 reads CASNWGLAAPYEYYF. The DNA for the CDR3 is TGTGCCAGCAACTGGGGACTAGCCGCACCTTACGAGTATTACTTC. The rearrangement uses TRBV7-9 and TRBJ2-7, with TRBD2 matching 9 bases. Germline CDR1 reads SEHNR; CDR2 reads FQNEAQ (reference sequence). Trimming removed 7 bases from V and 13 bases from J; junction bases left unmatched: 20. This CDR3 is built from 15 residues. The whole variable domain, remainder taken from reference TRBV7-9 and TRBJ2-7, is DTGVSQNPRHKITKRGQNVTFRCDPISEHNRLYWYRQTLGQGPEFLTYFQNEAQLEKSRLLSDRFSAERPKGSFSTLEIQRTEQGDSAMYLCASNWGLAAPYEYYFGPGTRLTVT.

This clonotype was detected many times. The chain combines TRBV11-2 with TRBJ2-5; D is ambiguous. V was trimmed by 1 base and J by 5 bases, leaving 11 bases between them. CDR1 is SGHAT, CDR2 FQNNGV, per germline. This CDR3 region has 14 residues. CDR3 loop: CASSLGYFGETQYF. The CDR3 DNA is TGTGCCAGCAGCTTAGGGTACTTCGGGGAGACCCAGTACTTC.

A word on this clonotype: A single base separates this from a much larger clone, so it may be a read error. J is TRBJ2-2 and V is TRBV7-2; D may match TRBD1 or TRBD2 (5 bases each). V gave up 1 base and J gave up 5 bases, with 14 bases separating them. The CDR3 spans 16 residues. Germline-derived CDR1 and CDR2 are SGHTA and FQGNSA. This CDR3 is CASSLVGVVGTGELFF. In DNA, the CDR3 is TGTGCCAGCAGCTTAGTGGGGGTTGTGGGAACCGGGGAGCTGTTTTTT.